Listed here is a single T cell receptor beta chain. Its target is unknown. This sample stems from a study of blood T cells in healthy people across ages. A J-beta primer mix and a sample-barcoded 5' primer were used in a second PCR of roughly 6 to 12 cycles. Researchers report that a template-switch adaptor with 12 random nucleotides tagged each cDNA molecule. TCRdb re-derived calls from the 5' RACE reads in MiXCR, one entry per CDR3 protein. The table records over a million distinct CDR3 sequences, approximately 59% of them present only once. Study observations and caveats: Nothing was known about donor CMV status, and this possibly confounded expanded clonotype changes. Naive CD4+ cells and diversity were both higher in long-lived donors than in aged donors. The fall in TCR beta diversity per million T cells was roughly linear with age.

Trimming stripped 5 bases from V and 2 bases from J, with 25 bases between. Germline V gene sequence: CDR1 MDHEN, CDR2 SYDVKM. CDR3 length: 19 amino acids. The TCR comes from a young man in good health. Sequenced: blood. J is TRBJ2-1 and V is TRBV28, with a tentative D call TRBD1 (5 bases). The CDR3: CASSPMFDQDKSTYNEQFF. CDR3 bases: TGTGCCAGCAGTCCAATGTTCGACCAGGACAAGTCCACCTACAATGAGCAGTTCTTC. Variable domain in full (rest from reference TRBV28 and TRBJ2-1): DVKVTQSSRYLVKRTGEKVFLECVQDMDHENMFWYRQDPGLGLRLIYFSYDVKMKEKGDIPEGYSVSREKKERFSLILESASTNQTSMYLCASSPMFDQDKSTYNEQFFGPGTRLTVL.